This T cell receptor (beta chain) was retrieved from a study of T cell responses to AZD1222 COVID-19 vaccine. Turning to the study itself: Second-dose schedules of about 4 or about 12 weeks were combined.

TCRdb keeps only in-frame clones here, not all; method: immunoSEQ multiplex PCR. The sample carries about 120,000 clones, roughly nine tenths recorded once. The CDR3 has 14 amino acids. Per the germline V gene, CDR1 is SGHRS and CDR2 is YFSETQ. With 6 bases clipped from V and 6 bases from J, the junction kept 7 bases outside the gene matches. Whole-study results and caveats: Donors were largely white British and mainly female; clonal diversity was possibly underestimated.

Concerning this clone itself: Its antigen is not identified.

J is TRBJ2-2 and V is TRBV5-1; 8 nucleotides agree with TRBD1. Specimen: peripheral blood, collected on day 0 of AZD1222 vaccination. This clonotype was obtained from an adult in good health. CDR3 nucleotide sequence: TGCGCCAGCAACCCACAGGGGGTAGCCGGGGAGCTGTTTTTT. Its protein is CASNPQGVAGELFF.